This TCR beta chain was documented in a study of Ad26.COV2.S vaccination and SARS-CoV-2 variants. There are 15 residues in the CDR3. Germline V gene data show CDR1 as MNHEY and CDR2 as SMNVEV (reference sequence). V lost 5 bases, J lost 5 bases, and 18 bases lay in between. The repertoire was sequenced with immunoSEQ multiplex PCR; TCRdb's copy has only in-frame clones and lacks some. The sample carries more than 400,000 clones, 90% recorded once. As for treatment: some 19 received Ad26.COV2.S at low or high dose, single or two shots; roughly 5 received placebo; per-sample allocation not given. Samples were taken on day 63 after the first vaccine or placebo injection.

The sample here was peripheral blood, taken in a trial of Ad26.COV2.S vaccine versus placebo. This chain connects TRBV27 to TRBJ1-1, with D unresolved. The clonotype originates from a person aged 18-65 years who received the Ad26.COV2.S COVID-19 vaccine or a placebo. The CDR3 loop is CASSPWTVRWTEAFF. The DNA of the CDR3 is TGTGCCAGCAGTCCTTGGACCGTTCGGTGGACTGAAGCTTTCTTT.